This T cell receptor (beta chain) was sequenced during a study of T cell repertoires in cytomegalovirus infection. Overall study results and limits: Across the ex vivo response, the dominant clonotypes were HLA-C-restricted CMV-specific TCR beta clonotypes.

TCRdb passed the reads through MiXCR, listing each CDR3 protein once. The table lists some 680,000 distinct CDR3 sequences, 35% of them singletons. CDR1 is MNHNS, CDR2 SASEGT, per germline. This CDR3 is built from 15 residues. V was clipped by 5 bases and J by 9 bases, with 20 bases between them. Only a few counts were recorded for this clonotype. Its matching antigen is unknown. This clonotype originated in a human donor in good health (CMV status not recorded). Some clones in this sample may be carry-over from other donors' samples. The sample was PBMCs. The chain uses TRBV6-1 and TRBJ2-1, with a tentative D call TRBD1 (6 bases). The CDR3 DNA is TGTGCCAGCAGTCCCCGGGACACTCGAAATCGTGAGCAGTTCTTC. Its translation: CASSPRDTRNREQFF.